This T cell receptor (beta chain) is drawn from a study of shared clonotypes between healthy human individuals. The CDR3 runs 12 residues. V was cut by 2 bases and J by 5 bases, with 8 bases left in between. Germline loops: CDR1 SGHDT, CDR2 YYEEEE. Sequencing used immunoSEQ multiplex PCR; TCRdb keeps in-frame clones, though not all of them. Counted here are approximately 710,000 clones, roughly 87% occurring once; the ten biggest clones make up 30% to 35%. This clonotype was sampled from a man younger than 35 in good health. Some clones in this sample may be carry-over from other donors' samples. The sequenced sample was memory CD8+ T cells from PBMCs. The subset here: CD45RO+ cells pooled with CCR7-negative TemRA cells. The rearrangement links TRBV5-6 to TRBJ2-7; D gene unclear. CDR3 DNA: TGTGCCAGCAGCTTAGGCCCCAACGAGCAGTACTTC. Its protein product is CASSLGPNEQYF.